This T cell receptor beta chain stems from a study of regulatory T cells in long-lasting Graves disease. The CDR3 runs 14 residues. V lost 6 bases to trimming and J lost 6 bases; unmatched junction nucleotides: 8. Germline V gene data show CDR1 as DFQATT and CDR2 as SNEGSKA (reference sequence). Through Arm-PCR of CDR3 regions and iRepertoire HTBI primers, TCR beta libraries were built. TCRdb processed the multiplex PCR reads anew with MiXCR; each CDR3 protein has one entry. The sample carries about 620,000 distinct CDR3 sequences, approximately 15% recorded once. Time point defined: newly diagnosed GD, antithyroid drugs for less than 3 months. There was RNA extracted from PBMCs, and the TCR library was made from it. This same sample was also part of a study on T cells in Graves' hyperthyroidism and ophthalmopathy. That paper notes: Graves' hyperthyroidism was deemed stable given no ophthalmopathy progression within 18 months. Clinical symptoms, serum thyroxine and TRAb, thyroid ultrasound and orbital computed tomography were used for the diagnoses.

The chain combines TRBV20-1 with TRBJ2-7, with 13 bases aligning to TRBD2. The receptor comes from a woman aged 25 to 39 with Graves disease. The sequences come from peripheral blood mononuclear cells (PBMCs), collected at new diagnosis, from a patient treated with antithyroid drugs. CDR3 bases: TGCAGTGCAGCCGGGACTAGCGGGACCTTCGAGCAGTACTTC. Protein: CSAAGTSGTFEQYF.